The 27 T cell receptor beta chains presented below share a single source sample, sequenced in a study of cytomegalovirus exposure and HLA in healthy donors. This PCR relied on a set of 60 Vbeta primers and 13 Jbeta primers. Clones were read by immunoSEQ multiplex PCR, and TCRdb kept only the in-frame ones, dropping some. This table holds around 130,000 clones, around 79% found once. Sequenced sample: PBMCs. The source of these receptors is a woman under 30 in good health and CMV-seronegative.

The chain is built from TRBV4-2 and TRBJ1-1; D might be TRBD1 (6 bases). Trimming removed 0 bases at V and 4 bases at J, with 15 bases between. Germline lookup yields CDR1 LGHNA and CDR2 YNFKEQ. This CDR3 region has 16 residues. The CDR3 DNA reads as TGTGCCAGCAGCCAAGAGGGGGGGCAGGGATTCACTGAAGCTTTCTTT. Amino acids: CASSQEGGQGFTEAFF.

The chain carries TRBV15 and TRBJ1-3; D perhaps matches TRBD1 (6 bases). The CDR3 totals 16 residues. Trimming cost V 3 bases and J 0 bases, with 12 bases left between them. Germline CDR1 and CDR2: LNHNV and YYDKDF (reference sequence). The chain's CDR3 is CATSRARTVSGNTIYF. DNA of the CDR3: TGTGCCACCAGCAGGGCAAGGACAGTCTCTGGAAACACCATATATTTT. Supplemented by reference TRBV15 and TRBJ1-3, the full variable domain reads DAMVIQNPRYQVTQFGKPVTLSCSQTLNHNVMYWYQQKSSQAPKLLFHYYDKDFNNEADTPDNFQSRRPNTSFCFLDIRSPGLGDTAMYLCATSRARTVSGNTIYFGEGSWLTVV.

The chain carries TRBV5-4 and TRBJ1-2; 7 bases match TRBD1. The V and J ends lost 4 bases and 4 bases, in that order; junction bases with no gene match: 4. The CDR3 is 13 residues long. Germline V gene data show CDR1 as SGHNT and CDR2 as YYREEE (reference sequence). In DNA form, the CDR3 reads TGTGCCAGCAGCACGGGACAGTTCTATGGCTACACCTTC. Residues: CASSTGQFYGYTF.

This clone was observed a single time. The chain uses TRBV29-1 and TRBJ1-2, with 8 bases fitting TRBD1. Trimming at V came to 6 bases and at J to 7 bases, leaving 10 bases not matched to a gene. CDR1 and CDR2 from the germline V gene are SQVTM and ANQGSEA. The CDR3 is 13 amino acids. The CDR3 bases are TGCAGCGTACTGAGCCAGGGGGCAGGTGGCTACACCTTC. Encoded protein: CSVLSQGAGGYTF.

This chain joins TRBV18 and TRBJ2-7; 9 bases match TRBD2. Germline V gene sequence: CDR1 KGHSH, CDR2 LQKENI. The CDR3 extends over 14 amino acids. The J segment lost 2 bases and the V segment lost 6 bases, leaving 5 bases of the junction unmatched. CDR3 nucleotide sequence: TGTGCCAGCTCCCGACTAGCGGCTCCCTACGAGCAGTACTTC. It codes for CASSRLAAPYEQYF.

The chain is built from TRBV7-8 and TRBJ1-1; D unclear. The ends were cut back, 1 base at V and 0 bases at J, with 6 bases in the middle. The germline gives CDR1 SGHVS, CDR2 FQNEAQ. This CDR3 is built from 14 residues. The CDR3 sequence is CASSLDRLNTEAFF. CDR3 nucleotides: TGTGCCAGCAGCTTAGACCGGTTGAACACTGAAGCTTTCTTT.

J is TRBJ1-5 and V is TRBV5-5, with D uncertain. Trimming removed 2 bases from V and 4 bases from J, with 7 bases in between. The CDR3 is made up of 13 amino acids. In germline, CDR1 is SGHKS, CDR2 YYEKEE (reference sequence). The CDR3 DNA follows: TGTGCCAGCAGCTTTGTAATTAATCAGCCCCAGCATTTT. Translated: CASSFVINQPQHF.

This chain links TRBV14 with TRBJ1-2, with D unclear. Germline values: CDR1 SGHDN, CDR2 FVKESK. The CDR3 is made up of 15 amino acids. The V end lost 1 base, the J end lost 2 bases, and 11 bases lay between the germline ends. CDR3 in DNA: TGTGCCAGCAGCCAAGGAAGAGGTACCAACTATGGCTACACCTTC. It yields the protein CASSQGRGTNYGYTF.

In nucleotides, the CDR3 is TGTGCCAGCAGCCTACAGGGGCACATGAACACTGAAGCTTTCTTT. Its protein is CASSLQGHMNTEAFF. This chain links TRBV5-5 with TRBJ1-1; 7 positions match TRBD1. Germline CDR1 reads SGHKS; CDR2 reads YYEKEE (reference sequence). The CDR3 extends over 15 amino acids. V gave up 4 bases and J gave up 0 bases; unmatched junction bases: 6.

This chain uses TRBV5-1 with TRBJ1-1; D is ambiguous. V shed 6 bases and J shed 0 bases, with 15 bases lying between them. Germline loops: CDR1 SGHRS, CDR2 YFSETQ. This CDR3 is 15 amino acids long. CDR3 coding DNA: TGCGCCAGCACGGTGGCAGCGAATATGAACACTGAAGCTTTCTTT. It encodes CASTVAANMNTEAFF. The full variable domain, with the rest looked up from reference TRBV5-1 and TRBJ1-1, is KAGVTQTPRYLIKTRGQQVTLSCSPISGHRSVSWYQQTPGQGLQFLFEYFSETQRNKGNFPGRFSGRQFSNSRSEMNVSTLELGDSALYLCASTVAANMNTEAFFGQGTRLTVV.

CDR3: CASSPLRAGATPKPYGYTF. CDR3 in DNA: TGTGCCAGCAGCCCCCTGCGGGCAGGGGCCACCCCAAAGCCCTATGGCTACACCTTC. The chain carries TRBV7-9 and TRBJ1-2; D might be TRBD1 (6 bases). V gave up 5 bases and J gave up 4 bases, with 29 bases separating them. Germline V gene sequence: CDR1 SEHNR, CDR2 FQNEAQ (reference sequence). The CDR3 length is 19 residues.

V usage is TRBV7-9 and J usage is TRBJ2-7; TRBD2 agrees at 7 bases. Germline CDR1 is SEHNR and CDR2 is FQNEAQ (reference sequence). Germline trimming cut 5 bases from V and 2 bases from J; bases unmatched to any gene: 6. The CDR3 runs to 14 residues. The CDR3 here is CASSTAGVTYEQYF. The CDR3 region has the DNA TGTGCCAGCAGCACGGCGGGAGTAACCTACGAGCAGTACTTC. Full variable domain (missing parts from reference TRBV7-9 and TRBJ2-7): DTGVSQNPRHKITKRGQNVTFRCDPISEHNRLYWYRQTLGQGPEFLTYFQNEAQLEKSRLLSDRFSAERPKGSFSTLEIQRTEQGDSAMYLCASSTAGVTYEQYFGPGTRLTVT.

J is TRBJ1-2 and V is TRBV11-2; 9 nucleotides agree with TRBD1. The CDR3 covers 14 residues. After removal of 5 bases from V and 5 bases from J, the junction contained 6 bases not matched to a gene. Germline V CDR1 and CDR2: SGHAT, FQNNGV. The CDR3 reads CASSPGQGWYGYTF. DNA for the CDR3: TGTGCCAGCAGCCCCGGACAGGGGTGGTATGGCTACACCTTC.

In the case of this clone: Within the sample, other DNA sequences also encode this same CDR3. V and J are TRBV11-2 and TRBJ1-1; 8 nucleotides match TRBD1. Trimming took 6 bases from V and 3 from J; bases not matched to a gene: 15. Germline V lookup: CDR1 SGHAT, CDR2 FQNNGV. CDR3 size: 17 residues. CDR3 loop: CASRGRTGRGLDTEAFF. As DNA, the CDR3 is TGTGCCAGCAGGGGGAGGACAGGGAGAGGGCTGGACACTGAAGCTTTCTTT.

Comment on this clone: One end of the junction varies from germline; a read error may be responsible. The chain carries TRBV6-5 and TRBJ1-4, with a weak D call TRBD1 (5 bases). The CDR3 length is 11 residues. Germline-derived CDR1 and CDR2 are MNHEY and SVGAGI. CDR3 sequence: CASSHGTREVF. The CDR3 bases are TGTGCCAGCAGTCATGGGACTCGAGAGGTTTTT.

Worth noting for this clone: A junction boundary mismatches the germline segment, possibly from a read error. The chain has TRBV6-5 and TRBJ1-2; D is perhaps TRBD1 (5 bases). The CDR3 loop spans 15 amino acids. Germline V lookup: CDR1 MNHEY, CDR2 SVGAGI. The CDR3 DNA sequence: TGTGCCAGCAGTTACTCGGAAGGGGTACACTATGGCCACACCTTC. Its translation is CASSYSEGVHYGHTF.

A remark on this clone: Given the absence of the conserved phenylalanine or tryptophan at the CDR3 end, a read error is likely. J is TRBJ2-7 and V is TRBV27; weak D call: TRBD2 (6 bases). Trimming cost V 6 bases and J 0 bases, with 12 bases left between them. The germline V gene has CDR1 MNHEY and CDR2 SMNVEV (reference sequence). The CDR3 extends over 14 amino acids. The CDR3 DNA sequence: TGTGCCAGCAGGGACTACCTAAGCTCCTACGAGCAGTACCTC. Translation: CASRDYLSSYEQYL.

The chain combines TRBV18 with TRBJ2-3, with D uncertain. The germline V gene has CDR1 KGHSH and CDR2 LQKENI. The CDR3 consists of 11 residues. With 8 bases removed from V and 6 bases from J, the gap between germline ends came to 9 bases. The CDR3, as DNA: TGTGCCAGCCTAAACCGGGATACGCAGTATTTT. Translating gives CASLNRDTQYF.

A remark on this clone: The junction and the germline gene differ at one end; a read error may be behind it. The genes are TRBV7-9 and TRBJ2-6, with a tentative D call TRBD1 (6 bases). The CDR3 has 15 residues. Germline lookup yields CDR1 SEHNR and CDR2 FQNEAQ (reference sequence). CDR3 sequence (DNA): TGTGCCAGCAGCTCTGGACAGTCTGGGGCCAACGGCCTGACTTTC. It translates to CASSSGQSGANGLTF.

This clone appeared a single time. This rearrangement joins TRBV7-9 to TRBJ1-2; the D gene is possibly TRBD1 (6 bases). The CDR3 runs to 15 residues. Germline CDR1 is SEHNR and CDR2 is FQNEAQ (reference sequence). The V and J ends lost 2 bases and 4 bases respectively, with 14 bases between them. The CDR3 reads CASSLYAGAFYGYTF. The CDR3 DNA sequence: TGTGCCAGCAGCTTATATGCAGGGGCCTTCTATGGCTACACCTTC.

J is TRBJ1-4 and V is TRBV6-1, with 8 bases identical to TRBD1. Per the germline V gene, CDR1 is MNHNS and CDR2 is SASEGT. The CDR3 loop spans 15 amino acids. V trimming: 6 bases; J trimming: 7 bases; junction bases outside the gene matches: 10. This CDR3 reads CASSPLQGGGEKLFF. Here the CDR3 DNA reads TGTGCCAGCAGCCCCTTACAGGGGGGAGGTGAAAAACTGTTTTTT.

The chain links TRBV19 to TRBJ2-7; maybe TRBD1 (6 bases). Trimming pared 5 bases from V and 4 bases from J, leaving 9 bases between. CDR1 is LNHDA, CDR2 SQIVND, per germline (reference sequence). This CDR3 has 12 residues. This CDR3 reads CASSVTGYEQYF. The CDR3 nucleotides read TGTGCCAGTAGTGTTACAGGGTACGAGCAGTACTTC. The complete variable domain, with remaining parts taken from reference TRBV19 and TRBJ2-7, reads DGGITQSPKYLFRKEGQNVTLSCEQNLNHDAMYWYRQDPGQGLRLIYYSQIVNDFQKGDIAEGYSVSREKKESFPLTVTSAQKNPTAFYLCASSVTGYEQYFGPGTRLTVT.

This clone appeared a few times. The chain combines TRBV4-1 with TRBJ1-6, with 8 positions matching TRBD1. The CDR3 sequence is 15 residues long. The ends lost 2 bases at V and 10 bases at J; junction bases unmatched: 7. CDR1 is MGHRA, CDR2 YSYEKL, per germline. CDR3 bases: TGCGCCAGCAGCCAAAGCCAGGGGGCTGTATCACCCCTCCACTTT. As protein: CASSQSQGAVSPLHF.

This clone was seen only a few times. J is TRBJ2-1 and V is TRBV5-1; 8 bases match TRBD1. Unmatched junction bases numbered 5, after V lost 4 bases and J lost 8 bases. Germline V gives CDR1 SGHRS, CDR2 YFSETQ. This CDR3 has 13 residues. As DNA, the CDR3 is TGCGCCAGCAGCGAAGACAGGGGCTATGAGCAGTTCTTC. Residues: CASSEDRGYEQFF.

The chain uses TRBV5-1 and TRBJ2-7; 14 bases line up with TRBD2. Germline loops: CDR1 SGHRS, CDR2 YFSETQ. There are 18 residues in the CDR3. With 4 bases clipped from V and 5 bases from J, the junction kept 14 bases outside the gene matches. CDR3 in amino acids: CASSLGLAGVIPWNEQYF. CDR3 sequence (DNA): TGCGCCAGCAGCCTGGGACTAGCGGGGGTGATCCCATGGAACGAGCAGTACTTC.

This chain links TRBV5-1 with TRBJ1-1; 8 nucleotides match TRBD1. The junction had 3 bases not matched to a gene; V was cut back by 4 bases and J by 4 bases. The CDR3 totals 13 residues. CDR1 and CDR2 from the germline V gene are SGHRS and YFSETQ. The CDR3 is CASSQGQGTEAFF. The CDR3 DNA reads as TGCGCCAGCAGCCAAGGACAGGGCACTGAAGCTTTCTTT.

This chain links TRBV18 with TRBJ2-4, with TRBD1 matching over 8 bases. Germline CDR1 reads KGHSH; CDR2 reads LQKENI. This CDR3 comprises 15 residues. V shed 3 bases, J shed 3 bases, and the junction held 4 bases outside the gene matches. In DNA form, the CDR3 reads TGTGCCAGCTCACCGCAGACAGGGGTCAAAAACATTCAGTACTTC. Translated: CASSPQTGVKNIQYF.